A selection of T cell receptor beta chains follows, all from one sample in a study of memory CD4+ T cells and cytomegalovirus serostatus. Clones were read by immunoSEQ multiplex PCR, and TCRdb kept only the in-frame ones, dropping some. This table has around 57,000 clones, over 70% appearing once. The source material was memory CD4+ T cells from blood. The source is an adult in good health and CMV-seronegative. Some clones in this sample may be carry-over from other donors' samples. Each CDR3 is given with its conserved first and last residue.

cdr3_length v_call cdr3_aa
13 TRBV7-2 CASSTSPEEKLFF
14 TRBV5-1 CASSPTDRGKTQYF
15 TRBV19 CASSIRTSDTGELFF
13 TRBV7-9 CASSLAITDTQYF
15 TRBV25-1 CASSDPRGRGDEQFF
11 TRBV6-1 CASTRGRGYTF
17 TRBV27 CASSLMSGGVVYNEQFF
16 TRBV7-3 CASSSSGAGVTDTQYF
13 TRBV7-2 CASSRRQLYGYTF
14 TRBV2 CASSEQTSNQPQHF
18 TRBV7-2 CASSLDQGGSSSYNEQFF
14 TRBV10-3 CAISEVGGNQPQHF
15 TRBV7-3 CASSKEGRGNNEQFF
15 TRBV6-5 CASSPGGGGNYGYTF
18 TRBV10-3 CAISGGETGGGGANVLTF
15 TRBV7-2 CASSPRDRAYNEQFF
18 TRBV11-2 CASSLPGTGASSGNTIYF
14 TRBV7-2 CASSFRDRNTEAFF
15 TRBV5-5 CASSLQPYSNQPQHF
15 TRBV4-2 CASSSGRGVADTQYF
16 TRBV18 CASSPLASGTTGELFF
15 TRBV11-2 CASSPQASGYYEQYF
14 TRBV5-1 CASSSTTSLNEQYF
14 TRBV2 CASRGVRADTEAFF
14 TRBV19 CASSTGDRTGEQFF
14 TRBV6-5 CASSSTARVYGYTF
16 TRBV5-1 CASSLFSRGDSNTQYF
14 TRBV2 CASSANQGNYGYTF
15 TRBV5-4 CASSLVTGGTDTQYF
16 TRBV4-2 CASSQDGQGSGQPQHF
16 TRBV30 CAWNSWDSPADYGYTF
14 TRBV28 CASSPLIAKNIQYF
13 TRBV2 CASSLRLGGEAFF
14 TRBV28 CASSFYRGNQPQHF
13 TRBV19 CASSISGPQPQHF
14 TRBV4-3 CASSQGPFTGELFF